The subject of this entry is one T cell receptor beta chain. The antigen is unknown. The CDR3 is made up of 18 amino acids. J was trimmed by 4 bases and V by 3 bases; bases with no gene match: 15. Germline CDR1 is LGHNA and CDR2 is YSLEER. The entry originates in a study of shared clonotypes between healthy human individuals. Method: immunoSEQ multiplex PCR; TCRdb's copy keeps in-frame clones and lacks some. The sample has some 2,400,000 clones; 90% to 97% are singletons. Study-level points and caveats: Larger estimated richness was generally recorded for naive subsets relative to memory subsets.

The chain has TRBV4-3 and TRBJ2-7; 10 positions match TRBD2. This receptor was obtained from a man aged 18 to 29 in good health. The sample was naive CD4+ T cells sorted from blood. The subset denotes: CD45RA+ positively selected. The CDR3: CASSHYNPIAGGSYEQYF. For the CDR3, the DNA is TGCGCCAGCAGCCATTATAACCCGATAGCGGGAGGCTCTTACGAGCAGTACTTC.